The sequence of this T cell receptor (beta chain) was determined in a study of blood T cell repertoires in COVID-19. Method: immunoSEQ multiplex PCR; TCRdb's copy keeps in-frame clones and lacks some. The table shows approximately 310,000 clones, with 80% to 90% occurring only once. This CDR3 region has 14 residues. The V and J ends lost 8 bases and 2 bases, in that order; junction bases with no gene match: 4. In germline, CDR1 is LGHDT, CDR2 YNNKEL (reference sequence). The rearrangement links TRBV3-1 (or the pseudogene TRBV3-2) to TRBJ2-2, with 8 bases aligning to TRBD2. The source material was PBMCs or T cells enriched from blood (not recorded which). This clonotype was sampled from a man aged 25-45 years who had recovered from COVID-19. The CDR3 DNA sequence: TGTGCCAGCCGCGGGGGGAGAAACACCGGGGAGCTGTTTTTT. Translation: CASRGGRNTGELFF.